Each of the 23 T cell receptor beta chains below was sequenced from the same sample in a study of human thymus T cells. Here immunoSEQ multiplex PCR was the method, and the copy in TCRdb shows in-frame clones only, minus some. Of some 78,000 clones in the sample, just over 95% were seen once. Resected material from corrective heart surgery provided the thymus tissue analysed. Input material: thymus tissue. These receptors originate from a boy younger than two with a congenital heart defect but otherwise immunologically healthy.

The chain combines TRBV6-5 with TRBJ1-1; 9 bases agree with TRBD1. The CDR3 totals 16 residues. Trimming removed 6 bases from V and 1 base from J; junction bases left unmatched: 9. Per germline, CDR1 MNHEY and CDR2 SVGAGI. The CDR3 sequence is CASSYLPGQGNTEAFF. The CDR3 nucleotides are TGTGCCAGCAGCTACCTACCGGGACAGGGGAACACTGAAGCTTTCTTT.

The count of this clone is one. The rearrangement joins TRBV11-2 to TRBJ1-1; no reliable D call. CDR3 length equals 15 residues. Between the trimmed V and J ends, which lost 1 base and 1 base, there was a span of 10 bases. Germline V CDR1 and CDR2: SGHAT, FQNNGV. This CDR3 reads CASSLGHDTNTEAFF. CDR3 sequence (DNA): TGTGCCAGCAGCTTAGGGCATGACACGAACACTGAAGCTTTCTTT.

The chain has TRBV10-3 and TRBJ1-6; 9 bases match TRBD1. The germline V gene encodes CDR1 ENHRY and CDR2 SYGVKD. With V trimmed by 4 bases and J by 5 bases, 12 bases remained unmatched. This CDR3 region has 18 residues. CDR3 coding DNA: TGTGCCATCAGTGCGGACAGGGGCCTGCGGGGGAATAATTCACCCCTCCACTTT. Its translation is CAISADRGLRGNNSPLHF.

The chain combines TRBV7-3 with TRBJ2-7, with 7 nucleotides matching TRBD2. Unmatched junction bases numbered 9, after V lost 1 base and J lost 6 bases. Germline V lookup: CDR1 SGHTA, CDR2 FQGTGA. The CDR3 contains 15 residues. Here the CDR3 DNA reads TGTGCCAGCAGCTTAAGCCCACTAGCGCCTGGCGAGCAGTACTTC. This gives the protein CASSLSPLAPGEQYF.

Only a few counts were recorded for this clone. The CDR3 spells CAWSVDRRTEAFF. In DNA form, the CDR3 reads TGTGCCTGGAGTGTAGATAGGAGGACTGAAGCTTTCTTT. The rearrangement links TRBV30 to TRBJ1-1, with D hard to call. The CDR3 length is 13 residues. V was shortened by 0 bases and J by 5 bases, with 10 bases between the two germline ends. Germline-derived CDR1 and CDR2 are GTSNPN and SVGIG (reference sequence).

The rearrangement links TRBV5-1 to TRBJ2-3; D is undetermined. The V end lost 3 bases, the J end lost 2 bases, and 13 bases lay between the germline ends. Germline CDR1 SGHRS, CDR2 YFSETQ. This CDR3 contains 15 residues. The chain's CDR3 is CASSYEDKPTDTQYF. The DNA for the CDR3 is TGCGCCAGCAGCTATGAAGACAAACCCACAGATACGCAGTATTTT. Drawing the rest from reference TRBV5-1 and TRBJ2-3, the complete variable domain is KAGVTQTPRYLIKTRGQQVTLSCSPISGHRSVSWYQQTPGQGLQFLFEYFSETQRNKGNFPGRFSGRQFSNSRSEMNVSTLELGDSALYLCASSYEDKPTDTQYFGPGTRLTVL.

The chain couples TRBV28 to TRBJ2-7, with 10 positions matching TRBD2. CDR3 size: 17 residues. Losses at the gene ends were 3 bases for V and 7 bases for J; bases not matched to a gene: 15. Germline V gene data show CDR1 as MDHEN and CDR2 as SYDVKM. CDR3: CASSFRLAGAPGGEQYF. The CDR3 DNA sequence: TGTGCCAGCAGTTTTCGGCTAGCGGGAGCCCCCGGGGGGGAGCAGTACTTC.

The chain links TRBV4-1 to TRBJ2-2; D is possibly TRBD2 (5 bases). CDR3 length: 20 amino acids. Germline loops: CDR1 MGHRA, CDR2 YSYEKL. Deletions cut 0 bases from V and 1 base from J, with 21 bases between. The CDR3 sequence: CASSQEADYMDGLNTGELFF. The CDR3 DNA reads TGCGCCAGCAGCCAAGAAGCGGATTATATGGATGGGTTGAACACCGGGGAGCTGTTTTTT.

This chain connects TRBV5-6 to TRBJ1-6; tentative D call: TRBD1 (6 bases). The ends were cut back, 0 bases at V and 7 bases at J, with 17 bases in the middle. CDR1 is SGHDT, CDR2 YYEEEE, per germline. The CDR3 is 17 amino acids. The CDR3 is CASSLGHRDRWNSPLHF. The CDR3 DNA reads TGTGCCAGCAGCTTGGGCCACAGGGATCGGTGGAATTCACCCCTCCACTTT.

The chain couples TRBV2 to TRBJ2-5; D is uncertain. The germline CDR1 and CDR2 sequences are SNHLY and FYNNEI. The length of the CDR3 is 13 residues. V was pared by 3 bases and J by 5 bases, with 10 bases between. This chain's CDR3 is CASSERQLETQYF. The CDR3 nucleotides are TGTGCCAGCAGTGAGAGACAACTGGAGACCCAGTACTTC.

V usage is TRBV11-2 and J usage is TRBJ1-5; D not resolved. Per the germline V gene, CDR1 is SGHAT and CDR2 is FQNNGV. CDR3 length: 14 residues. V shed 0 bases and J shed 4 bases, with 7 bases lying between them. CDR3 nucleotides: TGTGCCAGCAGCTTAGACCAAGGGAATCAGCCCCAGCATTTT. Its translation: CASSLDQGNQPQHF. Based on the CDR3 plus reference TRBV11-2 and TRBJ1-5, the full variable domain is EAGVAQSPRYKIIEKRQSVAFWCNPISGHATLYWYQQILGQGPKLLIQFQNNGVVDDSQLPKDRFSAERLKGVDSTLKIQPAKLEDSAVYLCASSLDQGNQPQHFGDGTRLSIL.

CDR3 sequence: CASSSSGRSTPGELFF. For the CDR3, the DNA is TGTGCCAGCAGTTCTAGCGGGAGATCCACCCCCGGGGAGCTGTTTTTT. The chain has TRBV25-1 and TRBJ2-2, with 10 bases that match TRBD2. Germline CDR1 is MGHDK and CDR2 is SYGVNS. The junction had 9 bases not matched to a gene; V was cut back by 5 bases and J by 6 bases. The CDR3 totals 16 residues.

This clone occurred once. The chain couples TRBV7-2 to TRBJ2-2, with a weak D call TRBD2 (5 bases). The CDR3 has 15 amino acids. The germline CDR1 and CDR2 sequences are SGHTA and FQGNSA. V was cut by 3 bases and J by 2 bases, with 10 bases left in between. CDR3 nucleotide sequence: TGTGCCAGCAGCTTTAGCAGACTAAACACCGGGGAGCTGTTTTTT. Amino acids: CASSFSRLNTGELFF.

This CDR3 reads CAWTWGQGGPGELFF. CDR3 sequence (DNA): TGTGCCTGGACATGGGGACAGGGGGGTCCCGGGGAGCTGTTTTTT. The chain employs TRBV30 and TRBJ2-2, with TRBD1 matching 11 bases. The trim removed 4 bases at V and 6 bases at J, leaving 7 bases unmatched. CDR3 length: 15 residues. Per the germline V gene, CDR1 is GTSNPN and CDR2 is SVGIG (reference sequence).

The chain has TRBV7-9 and TRBJ2-3; 9 bases map to TRBD2. The CDR3 sequence is 16 residues long. Germline CDR1 and CDR2: SEHNR and FQNEAQ (reference sequence). Trimming removed 6 bases from V and 0 bases from J; junction bases left unmatched: 7. CDR3 in DNA: TGTGCCAGCAGTCCCCTAGCGGGGCCTAGCACAGATACGCAGTATTTT. Residues: CASSPLAGPSTDTQYF.

This chain joins TRBV6-5 and TRBJ1-4; TRBD1 matches at 10 bases. Germline V gene sequence: CDR1 MNHEY, CDR2 SVGAGI. With 4 bases clipped from V and 3 bases from J, the junction kept 2 bases outside the gene matches. CDR3 length equals 15 residues. CDR3: CASSLDRGANEKLFF. CDR3 sequence (DNA): TGTGCCAGCAGTTTGGACAGGGGGGCTAATGAAAAACTGTTTTTT.

This clone has only one observation. V and J are TRBV5-4 and TRBJ2-3, with D tentatively TRBD2 (6 bases). The CDR3 length is 15 residues. The V gene lost 4 bases and the J gene lost 4 bases, with 16 bases spanning the gap. Per germline, CDR1 SGHNT and CDR2 YYREEE (reference sequence). CDR3 DNA sequence: TGTGCCAGCAGCCCTCTTCGGGGGTATCCAGATACGCAGTATTTT. It encodes CASSPLRGYPDTQYF.

This chain uses TRBV6-1 with TRBJ2-2; D perhaps matches TRBD2 (5 bases). This CDR3 contains 18 residues. V was clipped by 0 bases and J by 4 bases, with 18 bases between them. Germline CDR1 reads MNHNS; CDR2 reads SASEGT. The CDR3 region has the DNA TGTGCCAGCAGTGAAGCTGATGTTGGCCGTCGGGGCACCGGGGAGCTGTTTTTT. Translation gives CASSEADVGRRGTGELFF.

The J gene is TRBJ1-1, the V gene TRBV14; no definite D call. This CDR3 is 14 amino acids long. In germline, CDR1 is SGHDN, CDR2 FVKESK. V dropped 4 bases and J dropped 1 base, with 10 bases sitting between them. CDR3 sequence: CASSLASGNTEAFF. In nucleotides, the CDR3 is TGTGCCAGCAGCCTCGCCAGTGGGAACACTGAAGCTTTCTTT.

J is TRBJ1-5 and V is TRBV19, with TRBD1 identical over 8 bases. CDR1 is LNHDA and CDR2 is SQIVND in the germline V gene (reference sequence). The J segment lost 5 bases and the V segment lost 5 bases, leaving 14 bases of the junction unmatched. The CDR3 spans 17 residues. For the CDR3, the DNA is TGTGCCAGTAGTCTCACAGGGGGAAGGGGCCTTTATCAGCCCCAGCATTTT. Its protein is CASSLTGGRGLYQPQHF.

V usage is TRBV10-2 and J usage is TRBJ1-2; TRBD1 is a possible D gene (6 bases). Trimming took 0 bases from V and 6 from J, leaving 14 bases between them. This CDR3 has 15 residues. Germline V CDR1 and CDR2: WSHSY, SAAADI. CDR3 nucleotide sequence: TGCGCCAGCAGTGAGTCGATACAGGGAATTGATGGCTACACCTTC. It codes for CASSESIQGIDGYTF.

The chain has TRBV19 and TRBJ2-1; TRBD2 matches at 8 bases. The CDR3 consists of 19 residues. CDR1 and CDR2 from the germline V gene are LNHDA and SQIVND (reference sequence). J lost 5 bases, V lost 7 bases, and 22 bases had no gene match. The CDR3 bases are TGTGCCAGTACTCCGCTAGCGGGCCCCCCCGGTTGCCCTGACAATGAGCAGTTCTTC. Protein product: CASTPLAGPPGCPDNEQFF. Looking up the rest from reference TRBV19 and TRBJ2-1 gives the full variable domain: DGGITQSPKYLFRKEGQNVTLSCEQNLNHDAMYWYRQDPGQGLRLIYYSQIVNDFQKGDIAEGYSVSREKKESFPLTVTSAQKNPTAFYLCASTPLAGPPGCPDNEQFFGPGTRLTVL.

The genes are TRBV5-4 and TRBJ2-7; 8 nucleotides align to TRBD2. Per germline, CDR1 SGHNT and CDR2 YYREEE (reference sequence). This CDR3 contains 14 residues. V lost 3 bases, J lost 3 bases, and 5 bases stayed unmatched. CDR3 sequence: CASSSGLGDYEQYF. In DNA form, the CDR3 reads TGTGCCAGCAGCTCGGGACTAGGAGACTACGAGCAGTACTTC. The full variable domain, completed using reference TRBV5-4 and TRBJ2-7, is ETGVTQSPTHLIKTRGQQVTLRCSSQSGHNTVSWYQQALGQGPQFIFQYYREEENGRGNFPPRFSGLQFPNYSSELNVNALELDDSALYLCASSSGLGDYEQYFGPGTRLTVT.